This paragraph covers one T cell receptor (beta chain) sequence. Its antigen remains unidentified. These data are taken from a study of long-term antiretroviral therapy in people with HIV. The study's findings and limits: Clones with expansion before ART led the repertoire at all time points. Transplant-donor-level diversity was not reached after ART, though diversity increased.

An immunoSEQ assay, version v3.0, was performed at survey level. TCRdb keeps only in-frame clones here, not all; method: immunoSEQ multiplex PCR. Of about 40,000 clones in the sample, 85% to 90% were seen once. United States facilities provided treatment to all participants with HIV. Germline V gene data show CDR1 as SEHNR and CDR2 as FQNEAQ (reference sequence). Trimming stripped 1 base from V and 4 bases from J, with 10 bases between. The CDR3 is made up of 14 amino acids. V is TRBV7-9 and J is TRBJ1-2; possibly TRBD1 for D (6 bases). The TCR was taken from a woman between 50 and 59 years old with HIV. Sequencing was performed on unsorted PBMCs, taken 1.2 years after starting antiretroviral therapy. CDR3 amino acids: CASSLDVDSYGYTF. DNA for the CDR3: TGTGCCAGCAGCTTAGATGTGGACAGCTATGGCTACACCTTC.